This TCR beta chain was documented in a study of blood T cell repertoires in COVID-19. The overall study: From T cells, B-cell-depleted T cells, or PBMCs came the material, which was cDNA or gDNA.

The data were produced by immunoSEQ multiplex PCR, yet TCRdb's version contains in-frame clones alone and is incomplete. This table has 200,000 to 250,000 clones, 83% appearing once. This clone has only a few counts. Enrolled during active infection, Seattle patients were then followed longitudinally. With 1 base removed from V and 3 bases from J, the gap between germline ends came to 4 bases. CDR3 size: 12 residues. This TCR derives from a woman younger than 45 with COVID-19, enrolled during active disease. The sample taken for sequencing was peripheral blood. This chain uses TRBV12-3 or TRBV12-4 with TRBJ2-7; D unresolved. CDR3 sequence: CASSLGSYEQYF. DNA of the CDR3: TGTGCCAGCAGTTTAGGGAGCTACGAGCAGTACTTC.